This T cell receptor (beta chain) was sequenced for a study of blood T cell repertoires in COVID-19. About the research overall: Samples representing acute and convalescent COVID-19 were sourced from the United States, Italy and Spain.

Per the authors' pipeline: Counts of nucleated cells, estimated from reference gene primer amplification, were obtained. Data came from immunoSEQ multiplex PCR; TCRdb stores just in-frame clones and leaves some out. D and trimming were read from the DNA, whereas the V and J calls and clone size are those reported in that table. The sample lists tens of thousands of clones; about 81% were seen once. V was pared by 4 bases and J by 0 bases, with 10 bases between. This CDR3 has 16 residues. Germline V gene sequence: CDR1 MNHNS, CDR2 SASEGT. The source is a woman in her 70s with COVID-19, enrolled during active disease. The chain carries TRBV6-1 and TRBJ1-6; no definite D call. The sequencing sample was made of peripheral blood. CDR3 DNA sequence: TGTGCCAGCAGTGCTAGGCCCGGCTCCTATAATTCACCCCTCCACTTT. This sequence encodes CASSARPGSYNSPLHF.